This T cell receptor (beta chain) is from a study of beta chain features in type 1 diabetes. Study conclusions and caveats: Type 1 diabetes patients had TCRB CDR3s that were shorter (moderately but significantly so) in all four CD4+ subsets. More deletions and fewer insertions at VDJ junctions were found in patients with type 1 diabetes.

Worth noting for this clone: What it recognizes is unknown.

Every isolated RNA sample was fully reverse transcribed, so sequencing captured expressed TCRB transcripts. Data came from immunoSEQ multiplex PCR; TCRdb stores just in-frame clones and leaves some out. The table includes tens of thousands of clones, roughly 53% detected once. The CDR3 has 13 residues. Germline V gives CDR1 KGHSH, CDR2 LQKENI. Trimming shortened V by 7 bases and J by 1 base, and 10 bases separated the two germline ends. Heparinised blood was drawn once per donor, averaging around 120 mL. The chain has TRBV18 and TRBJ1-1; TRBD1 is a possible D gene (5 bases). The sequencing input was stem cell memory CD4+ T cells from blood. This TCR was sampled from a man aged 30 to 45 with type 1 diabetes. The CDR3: CASFPTENTEAFF. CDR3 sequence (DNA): TGTGCCAGCTTCCCGACAGAGAACACTGAAGCTTTCTTT.